This T cell receptor (beta chain) was retrieved from a study of cytomegalovirus exposure and HLA in healthy donors (dated by TCRdb to the late 2010s). For the study in its entirety: According to an earlier analysis of 587 of the donors, 150 million to 200 million T cells yielded over 90 million unique TCR beta sequences and approximately 280 Gb of sequence data. The study profiled the T cell repertoires of some 610 subjects by immunosequencing and related them to cytomegalovirus serostatus. The number of typed donors differed by locus: roughly 629-640 for A, B, C, DRB1 and DQB1; 522 for DQA1; 606 for DPA1; and around 450 for DPB1. Among some 410 genotyped donors of the cohort, an average of around 240,000 unique TCR beta nucleotide sequences were sequenced per donor, about a sixth of them non-productive. In a later genetic analysis, genome-wide SNP genotypes for about three fifths of the roughly 670 donors were used, and that subset was treated as a discovery cohort. The study combined high-throughput TCR immunosequencing, statistical association of individual TCRs with disease status, and machine learning to predict cytomegalovirus infection status. An earlier analysis of about 600 of the donors used high-throughput TCR beta sequencing to judge whether each TCR beta V gene segment behaved as functional or pseudogenic. Roughly 300 gigabases of sequencing data and around 85 million unique TCR sequences made up an early release that covered several hundred HLA-typed donors. Along with the 666-subject first cohort, a separate validation cohort of over a hundred different subjects was used. HLA typing covered class I and class II loci at four-digit resolution. Of the 300 to 500 genotyped donors, 81% were placed in the genetic ancestry cluster associated with self-reported Caucasian donors. The study aimed to test whether signatures of past pathogen exposure could be identified by cataloging public T cell receptors. All discovery cohort repertoires had been generated using a single sequencing platform. A later analysis re-examined previously published TCR beta repertoires from more than 550 donors and added high-resolution HLA genotyping to investigate patterns of TCR occurrence. About five DR-DQ haplotypes were handled as single units for association and clustering, since linkage in the cohort was strong. Donor age, sex, ethnicity and CMV serostatus were compiled alongside the repertoire data. Rather than using new phenotypic data, the later analysis identified candidate immune exposures from TCR beta sequences and from how often those sequences occurred across donors. What the work shows at the level of the full study, not this receptor alone: An earlier analysis of around 540 of the donors showed that most TCR beta V segments appeared in productive rearrangements either about 90% or about 30% of the time, which broadly matched IMGT annotations. In a later analysis, HLA-associated TCR beta chains showed more clonal expansion and lower generation probabilities than non-associated chains that were equally common. A cluster of highly shared sequence variants was judged likely to be a technical artifact of the sequencing pipeline. The earlier analysis of fewer than 750 of the donors excluded some 16 rarely observed V segments, including chromosome 9 orphons, because counts were too low. A later genetic analysis associated a missense DCLRE1C variant with V-gene and J-gene trimming of TCR beta chains, and an independent cohort replicated the association. Because HLA typing was unavailable for some donors at each locus, only the typed subset was used in association tests. A further reported finding was that TCR beta sequences accurately predicted the HLA-A and HLA-B alleles for most subjects in the first cohort. This cohort had only TCR beta chains sequenced, and the lack of alpha or paired-chain data limited which features could be detected. Linkage disequilibrium might explain the correlated functional status among segregating V segments, but an unknown experimental factor could not be excluded. The 87-base-pair reads could not distinguish some IMGT-functional V segments, including TRBV6-2 and TRBV6-3, so those segments were excluded. The only immune exposure information available for the cohort was CMV serostatus. A later analysis associated about 17,000 TCR beta sequences with specific HLA alleles at a false discovery rate of 0.05. The study listed around 160 TCR beta chains as associated with cytomegalovirus. The authors suggested that the approach could potentially be generalized to other disease states and immunological phenotypes. In a later analysis, TCR association rates were found to vary across HLA loci, with the most associated TCRs seen for DRB1 alleles and the fewest for HLA-C alleles. Several of the top co-occurrence clusters appeared to be linked to parvovirus B19, influenza, CMV and Epstein-Barr virus, according to a later analysis. Compared with the 666-donor mean, donors in an Asian-associated ancestry cluster had fewer N-insertions in productive TCRs, according to a later genetic analysis. A few of the identified cytomegalovirus-associated TCR beta chains were confirmed in vitro to be specific for cytomegalovirus antigens. Presence/absence analyses assumed roughly uniform sequencing depth across donors, an assumption that may not hold. Most TCR sequences were observed very rarely across donors, whereas some public TCRs were present in many individuals. Cytomegalovirus status was reported to be diagnosed by the classifier with high specificity and sensitivity in both the original and validation cohorts. When HLA alleles, especially DR and DQ, strongly co-occurred, attributing TCR associations to individual alleles was difficult. In a later analysis, most CMV-associated TCR beta chains were found to appear HLA-restricted, with HLA associations seemingly driven largely by CMV exposure.

CDR1 and CDR2, looked up from the germline V gene, are SGHRS and YFSETQ. V sheds 4 bases and J sheds 2 bases, leaving 7 bases between their ends. Taken from cysteine to phenylalanine, the CDR3 has 14 residues. The read is trimmed to its CDR3 DNA, 42 bases read in frame from base 1. Library creation used the immunoSEQ multiplex PCR assay. A mixture of 60 forward primers for TCR Vbeta segments and 13 reverse primers for TCR Jbeta segments was used in the multiplex PCR. The CDR3 region of rearranged TCR beta genes was amplified from genomic DNA by a multiplex PCR assay. Amplified TCR beta libraries were sequenced as 87-base-pair reads on the Illumina HiSeq System. The authors' pipeline ran thus. In a later analysis, approximately 74 million unique TCR beta chains were counted across the 650 to 750 repertoires, and roughly 11 million of these chains were shared by at least two donors. A nearest-neighbor algorithm error-corrected the raw reads and collapsed the reads into unique sequences, merging closely related sequences to remove PCR and sequencing errors. V, D and J gene segments were assigned by aligning CDR3 sequences to IMGT reference sequences. For a sequence to be retained, a match of at least six nucleotides to both a V gene segment and a J gene segment was required. A rearrangement counted as productive if the CDR3 had no stop codons and remained in frame with V and J, and every other rearrangement counted as non-productive. CDR3 was defined according to IMGT convention as the region running from the second conserved V-encoded cysteine to the conserved J-encoded phenylalanine. In an earlier analysis of around 570 of the donors, sequences lacking an unambiguous match to a single V gene segment were excluded. In an earlier analysis of some 590 of the donors, a V segment was called functional when productive rearrangements were above 56.7%, and segregating when the standard deviation between donors exceeded 5%. To diagnose cytomegalovirus status from the catalog of TCR beta chain sequences, a statistical classification framework was built. V and J gene assignment, in a later analysis, came from comparing TCR nucleotide sequences with IMGT/GENE-DB human TR gene sequences. The TCRdist pipeline was used in a later analysis to assign CDR3 sequences and most-parsimonious VDJ recombination scenarios. In a later analysis, each TCR beta chain was defined by its CDR3 amino acid sequence together with its V-gene family, and reads lacking a unique V-gene family were excluded. A later analysis removed 592 highly shared, low-generation-probability nucleotide sequences to deal with suspected cross-contamination and a sequencing artifact. In a later analysis, a clonal expansion index for each public chain was calculated from normalized within-repertoire ranks of inferred template counts. In a later analysis, generation probabilities were computed using a VDJ recombination model fitted to out-of-frame rearrangements, and the results were checked against IGoR. In a later analysis, hypergeometric tests were used to score TCR-TCR, TCR-HLA and TCR-CMV co-occurrence, with a repertoire-size bias correction applied to TCR pairs. To estimate false discovery rates, a later analysis permuted the HLA or CMV assignments 20 times. In a later analysis, co-occurring TCRs were grouped using DBSCAN, and TCRdist sequence similarity was added for clustering within HLA-allele-positive subsets. Repertoires with fewer than 30,000 or more than 120,000 public chains, plus five repertoires with anomalous nucleotide sharing, were excluded from co-occurrence clustering. Held by TCRdb, this immuneACCESS table contains in-frame sequences only and omits some clones. Under half of the omission traces to an unresolved V gene where checked; the cause of the rest is unknown. The DNA gave D and trimming, while V, J and clone size come from that table. Present in this sample are some 150,000 clones, 75% of which were seen just once. 3% to 3.5% of the sample is taken by the ten largest.

The cohort was made up of under 800 healthy bone marrow donors. At the time of sampling, all cohort members were nominally healthy, though unrecorded immune exposures were likely present. The donor was CMV seronegative and belonged to the group of over 350 seronegative cohort members. Every donor gave a peripheral blood sample, and the peripheral blood mononuclear cells from that sample were used for TCR beta sequencing. Genomic DNA was extracted from the blood cell samples with the Qiagen DNeasy Blood Extraction Kit. The sample holds one count of this clone. No antigen is known for it. No per-base quality is available; no much larger clone lies one base away.

The sequenced sample was PBMCs. The chain is encoded by TRBV5-1 joined to TRBJ2-6; a confident D gene designation cannot be given. The origin of this receptor is a man aged 35 to 55 in good health and CMV-seronegative. The CDR3 protein: CASSESPGANVLTF. At the DNA level, the sequence is TGCGCCAGCAGCGAGTCTCCTGGGGCCAACGTCCTGACTTTC.